This T cell receptor beta chain was found in a study of a mutant IDH1 vaccine in newly diagnosed glioma. Time point noted: week 35, safety follow-up. The vaccine gave 300 ug of a 20-mer mutant IDH1 peptide subcutaneously per dose. A word on this clone: Its target is unknown.

Germline CDR1 MNHNS, CDR2 SASEGT. V shed 6 bases and J shed 7 bases, with 16 bases lying between them. The CDR3 spans 14 residues. The method was immunoSEQ multiplex PCR; TCRdb's version includes in-frame clones alone and lacks a portion of them. Here the sample spans about 33,000 clones, roughly 78% being singletons. The chain combines TRBV6-1 with TRBJ1-5; perhaps TRBD1 as D (5 bases). The sample consisted of PBMCs, taken from a glioma patient whose treatment included an IDH1 peptide vaccine. The TCR sequence derives from a man between 40 and 49 years old with glioma. Some clones in this sample may be carry-over from other donors' samples. The CDR3 DNA sequence: TGTGCCAGCAGGCCGGGGGGATCCCTCCAGCCCCAGCATTTT. Amino acid sequence: CASRPGGSLQPQHF.